Listed below are T cell receptor beta chains from one sample, sequenced in a study of blood T cell repertoires in COVID-19. TCRdb's table, derived via immunoSEQ multiplex PCR, lists solely in-frame clones and lacks some. The sample shows 150,000 or so clones, 80% to 85% of them seen only once. The sample was PBMCs or T cells enriched from blood (not recorded which). These receptors all come from a woman aged 45-65 years who had recovered from COVID-19. The CDR3 runs from the conserved cysteine through the conserved F or W. A D gene is named only where the DNA matches it firmly. A clone size is listed for some rows: how often the clone was seen (once, few, many), or a class if it is expanded.

>TRBV5-1|TRBJ2-7|TRBD2|many
CASSLASGVTYEQYF
TGCGCCAGCAGCTTGGCTAGCGGGGTCACCTACGAGCAGTACTTC
>TRBV7-2|TRBJ1-5|NA|NA
CASSLNRDYNQPQHF
TGTGCCAGCAGCTTAAATCGGGACTACAATCAGCCCCAGCATTTT
>TRBV27|TRBJ2-7|NA|once
CASMGGPTSYEQYF
TGTGCCAGCATGGGGGGACCCACCTCCTACGAGCAGTACTTC
>TRBV6-1|TRBJ1-5|NA|NA
CASSRGEPQHF
TGTGCCAGCAGTCGGGGTGAGCCCCAGCATTTT
>TRBV29-1|TRBJ1-2|NA|NA
CSVAGADFFLDYGYTF
TGCAGCGTTGCTGGGGCAGACTTCTTCCTGGACTATGGCTACACCTTC
>TRBV7-2|TRBJ1-1|NA|few
CASSSVQGGVGEAFF
TGTGCCAGCAGCTCTGTCCAGGGAGGGGTTGGGGAAGCTTTCTTT
>TRBV27|TRBJ1-2|NA|few
CAYRKANYGYTF
TGTGCCTACAGGAAAGCTAACTATGGCTACACCTTC
>TRBV7-2|TRBJ1-3|NA|NA
CASSQQYRGLSGNTIYF
TGTGCCAGCAGCCAACAGTATAGGGGACTCTCTGGAAACACCATATATTTT
>TRBV29-1|TRBJ1-4|NA|NA
CSVEERGEDEKLFF
TGCAGCGTTGAAGAGCGGGGGGAGGATGAAAAACTGTTTTTT
>TRBV29-1|TRBJ2-3|TRBD2|NA
CSVSSGSWYF
TGCAGCGTTTCTAGCGGGAGTTGGTATTTT
>TRBV5-4|TRBJ1-6|NA|few
CASSPQDGEPHF
TGTGCCAGCAGTCCGCAGGACGGGGAGCCCCACTTT
>TRBV3-1/TRBV3-2|TRBJ1-2|NA|NA
CASSPGGVRSYGYTF
TGTGCCAGCAGCCCCGGCGGGGTTCGTAGCTATGGCTACACCTTC
>TRBV9|TRBJ2-7|NA|once
CASSVLDSPSPEQYF
TGTGCCAGCAGCGTCTTGGACTCTCCTTCTCCCGAGCAGTACTTC
>TRBV27|TRBJ2-7|NA|NA
CASSLRSGNEQYF
TGTGCCAGCAGTTTAAGGTCGGGGAACGAGCAGTACTTC
>TRBV5-5|TRBJ1-5|NA|NA
CASSFEGGYQPQHF
TGTGCCAGCAGCTTTGAAGGGGGTTATCAGCCCCAGCATTTT
>TRBV6-2/TRBV6-3|TRBJ2-2|NA|NA
CASSYRGFTGELFF
TGTGCCAGCAGTTACCGAGGGTTCACCGGGGAGCTGTTTTTT
>TRBV7-9|TRBJ2-1|NA|NA
CASSLSAGEQFF
TGTGCCAGCAGCTTATCAGCGGGTGAGCAGTTCTTC
>TRBV7-9|TRBJ2-3|TRBD2|NA
CASSFGPSGSTDTQYF
TGTGCCAGCAGCTTCGGGCCTAGCGGCAGCACAGATACGCAGTATTTT
>TRBV4-3|TRBJ1-5|NA|NA
CASSQGAGGNQPQHF
TGCGCCAGCAGCCAAGGGGCAGGGGGCAATCAGCCCCAGCATTTT
>TRBV11-3|TRBJ2-2|NA|NA
CASSLTGELFF
TGTGCCAGCAGCTTAACTGGGGAGCTGTTTTTT
>TRBV7-9|TRBJ2-7|NA|NA
CASSLGSGSDPYEQYF
TGTGCCAGCAGCTTAGGATCCGGGAGTGACCCCTACGAGCAGTACTTC
>TRBV5-6|TRBJ1-3|NA|few
CASSLDYGRRGSGNTIYF
TGTGCCAGCAGCTTGGATTATGGCAGAAGGGGATCTGGAAACACCATATATTTT
>TRBV28|TRBJ1-3|NA|NA
CASSSGGPGNTIYF
TGTGCCAGCAGCTCCGGAGGGCCTGGAAACACCATATATTTT
>TRBV7-9|TRBJ2-6|NA|NA
CASSPHQGQSSGANVLTF
TGTGCCAGCAGCCCTCACCAGGGGCAAAGCTCTGGGGCCAACGTCCTGACTTTC